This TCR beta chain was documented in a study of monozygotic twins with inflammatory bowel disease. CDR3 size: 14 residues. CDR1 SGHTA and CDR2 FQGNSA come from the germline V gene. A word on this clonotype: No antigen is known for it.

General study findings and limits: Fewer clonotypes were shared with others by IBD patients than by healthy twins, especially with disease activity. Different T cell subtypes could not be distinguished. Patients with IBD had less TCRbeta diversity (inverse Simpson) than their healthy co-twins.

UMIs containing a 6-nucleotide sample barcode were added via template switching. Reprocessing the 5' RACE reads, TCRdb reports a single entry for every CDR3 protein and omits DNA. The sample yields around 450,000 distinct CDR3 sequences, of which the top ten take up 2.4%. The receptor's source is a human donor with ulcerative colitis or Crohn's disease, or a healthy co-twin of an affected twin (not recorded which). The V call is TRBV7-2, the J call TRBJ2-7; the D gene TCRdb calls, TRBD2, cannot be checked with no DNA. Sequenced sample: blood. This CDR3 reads CASSRASVSYEQYF.